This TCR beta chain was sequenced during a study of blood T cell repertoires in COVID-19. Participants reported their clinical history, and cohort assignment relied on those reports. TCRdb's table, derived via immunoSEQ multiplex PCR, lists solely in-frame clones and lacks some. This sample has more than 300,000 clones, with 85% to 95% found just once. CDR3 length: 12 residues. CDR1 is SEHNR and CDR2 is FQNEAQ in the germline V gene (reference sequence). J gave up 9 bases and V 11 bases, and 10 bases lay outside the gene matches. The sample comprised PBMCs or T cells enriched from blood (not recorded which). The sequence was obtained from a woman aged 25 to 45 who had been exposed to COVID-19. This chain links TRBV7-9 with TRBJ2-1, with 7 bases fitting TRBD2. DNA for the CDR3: TGTGCCCCCCAGAGGTGGGGGGGTGAGCAGTTCTTC. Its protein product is CAPQRWGGEQFF.